The 9 T cell receptor beta chains given below trace back to one sample, sequenced in a study of cytomegalovirus exposure and HLA in healthy donors. PCR employed 60 Vbeta and 13 Jbeta primers. This table comes from immunoSEQ multiplex PCR, and its TCRdb copy is limited to in-frame clones, with some not included. The sample consists of some 150,000 clones, 80% to 85% of them appearing once. Material for sequencing was PBMCs. The receptors were sampled from a woman in her forties or fifties in good health and CMV-seropositive.

This chain connects TRBV28 to TRBJ2-1, with TRBD1 matching over 8 bases. V lost 4 bases to trimming and J lost 6 bases; unmatched junction nucleotides: 5. The CDR3 is 14 residues long. Germline V CDR1 and CDR2: MDHEN, SYDVKM. CDR3 DNA sequence: TGTGCCAGCAGTTGGACAGGGTTAAGCAATGAGCAGTTCTTC. Translated: CASSWTGLSNEQFF.

This chain connects TRBV18 to TRBJ2-1; D unclear. Germline V gene data show CDR1 as KGHSH and CDR2 as LQKENI. V was cut by 6 bases and J by 8 bases, with 14 bases left in between. This CDR3 contains 13 residues. CDR3 bases: TGTGCCAGCTCTCTCACTGGTTACCATGAGCAGTTCTTC. Its translation: CASSLTGYHEQFF.

This clone appeared a single time. CDR3 sequence (DNA): TGTGCCTGGAGTTTCACTAGCGGGAGATCAGATACGCAGTATTTT. Translation: CAWSFTSGRSDTQYF. The rearrangement links TRBV30 to TRBJ2-3, with TRBD2 matching 11 bases. The CDR3 extends over 15 amino acids. V shed 2 bases, J shed 4 bases, and the junction held 5 bases outside the gene matches. The germline V gene has CDR1 GTSNPN and CDR2 SVGIG (reference sequence).

The V and J genes are TRBV6-5 and TRBJ1-2; D not resolved. This CDR3 spans 14 amino acids. V dropped 4 bases and J dropped 4 bases, with 13 bases sitting between them. CDR1 and CDR2 from the germline V gene are MNHEY and SVGAGI. The CDR3 DNA follows: TGTGCCAGCAGTTTCTCCCCGGGAGTCTATGGCTACACCTTC. This translates into CASSFSPGVYGYTF.

V is TRBV5-1 and J is TRBJ2-3; 16 positions match TRBD2. The CDR3 runs to 19 residues. The V and J ends lost 3 bases and 1 base, in that order; junction bases with no gene match: 8. Per the germline V gene, CDR1 is SGHRS and CDR2 is YFSETQ. This CDR3 reads CASSWGTSGGAVGTDTQYF. DNA of the CDR3: TGCGCCAGCAGCTGGGGGACTAGCGGGGGGGCGGTCGGCACAGATACGCAGTATTTT.

The chain couples TRBV27 to TRBJ1-5; the D is unclear. The CDR3 loop spans 13 amino acids. Trimming cost V 0 bases and J 4 bases, with 4 bases left between them. Germline V gene data show CDR1 as MNHEY and CDR2 as SMNVEV (reference sequence). For the CDR3, the DNA is TGTGCCAGCAGTTTATCCCAAAATCAGCCCCAGCATTTT. Translating gives CASSLSQNQPQHF.

J is TRBJ2-5 and V is TRBV29-1, with 7 bases fitting TRBD1. The trim removed 5 bases at V and 5 bases at J, leaving 5 bases unmatched. The germline V gene encodes CDR1 SQVTM and CDR2 ANQGSEA. This CDR3 region has 12 residues. The CDR3, as DNA: TGCAGCGTTATACAGGGGCCCGAGACCCAGTACTTC. This codes for CSVIQGPETQYF.

V and J are TRBV19 and TRBJ1-2; TRBD1 aligns across 8 bases. The CDR3 contains 15 residues. V was pared by 2 bases and J by 8 bases, with 10 bases of the junction left unmatched. CDR1 and CDR2 from the germline V gene are LNHDA and SQIVND (reference sequence). The CDR3 reads CASSITPGQDLGYTF. The DNA for the CDR3 is TGTGCCAGTAGTATAACGCCGGGACAGGACTTGGGCTACACCTTC.

The chain uses TRBV19 and TRBJ2-1, with 7 bases matching TRBD2. This CDR3 has 15 residues. With V trimmed by 3 bases and J by 2 bases, 4 bases remained unmatched. Germline V gene data show CDR1 as LNHDA and CDR2 as SQIVND (reference sequence). The CDR3 sequence is CASSMWEGPYNEQFF. In nucleotides, the CDR3 is TGTGCCAGTAGTATGTGGGAGGGCCCCTACAATGAGCAGTTCTTC. The complete variable domain, with remaining parts taken from reference TRBV19 and TRBJ2-1, reads DGGITQSPKYLFRKEGQNVTLSCEQNLNHDAMYWYRQDPGQGLRLIYYSQIVNDFQKGDIAEGYSVSREKKESFPLTVTSAQKNPTAFYLCASSMWEGPYNEQFFGPGTRLTVL.